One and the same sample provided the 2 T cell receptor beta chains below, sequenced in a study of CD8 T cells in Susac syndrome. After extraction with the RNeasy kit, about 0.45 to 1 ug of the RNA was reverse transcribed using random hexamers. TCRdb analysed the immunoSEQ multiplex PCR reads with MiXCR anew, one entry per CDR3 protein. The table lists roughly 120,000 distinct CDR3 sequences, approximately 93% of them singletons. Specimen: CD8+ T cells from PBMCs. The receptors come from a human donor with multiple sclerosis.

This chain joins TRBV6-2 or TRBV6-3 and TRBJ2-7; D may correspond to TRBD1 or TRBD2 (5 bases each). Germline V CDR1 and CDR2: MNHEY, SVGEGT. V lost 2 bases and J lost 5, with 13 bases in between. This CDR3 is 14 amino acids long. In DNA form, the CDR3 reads TGTGCCAGCAGTTACAGGGGACCCGATGACGAGCAGTACTTC. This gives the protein CASSYRGPDDEQYF.

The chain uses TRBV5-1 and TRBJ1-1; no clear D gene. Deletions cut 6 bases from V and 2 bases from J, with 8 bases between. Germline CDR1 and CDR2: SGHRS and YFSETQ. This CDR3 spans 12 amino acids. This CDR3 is CASTDGNTEAFF. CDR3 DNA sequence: TGCGCCAGCACGGACGGAAACACTGAAGCTTTCTTT.